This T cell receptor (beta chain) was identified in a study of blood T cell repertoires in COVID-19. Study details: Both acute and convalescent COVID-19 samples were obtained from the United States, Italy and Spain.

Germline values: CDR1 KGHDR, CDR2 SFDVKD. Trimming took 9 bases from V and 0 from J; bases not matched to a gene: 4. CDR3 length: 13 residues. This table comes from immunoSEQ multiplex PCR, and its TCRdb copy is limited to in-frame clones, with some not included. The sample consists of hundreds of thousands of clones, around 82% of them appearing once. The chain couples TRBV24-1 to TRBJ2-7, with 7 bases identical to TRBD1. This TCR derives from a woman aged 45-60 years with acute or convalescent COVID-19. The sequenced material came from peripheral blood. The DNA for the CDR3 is TGTGCCACCGGACAGGCGAGCTCCTACGAGCAGTACTTC. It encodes CATGQASSYEQYF.